This T cell receptor (beta chain) derives from a study of blood T cell repertoires in COVID-19. About the study: The analysed material was cDNA or gDNA that came from T cells, B-cell-depleted T cells, or PBMCs.

With 2 bases removed from V and 4 bases from J, the gap between germline ends came to 7 bases. CDR3 size: 13 residues. The germline CDR1 and CDR2 sequences are LGHDT and YNNKEL (reference sequence). This clone was picked up one time. In the original processing: Amplifying reference gene primers gave estimates of nucleated cell counts. Sequencing was performed with immunoSEQ multiplex PCR; in TCRdb, only in-frame clones are kept and a portion is missing. V and J calls and clone size come straight from that table; D and trimming were deduced from the DNA. Of approximately 280,000 clones in the sample, under 90% were seen once. Which cohort a participant joined came from the clinical history participants gave. What the recovered Cohort 3 donors had was two negative PCRs, clearance, or symptom resolution.

The source of this sequence is a woman in her fifties or sixties who had recovered from COVID-19. The chain uses TRBV3-1 (or the pseudogene TRBV3-2) and TRBJ2-3, with D hard to call. Sequencing was performed on PBMCs or T cells enriched from blood (not recorded which). The DNA for the CDR3 is TGTGCCAGCAGCCAATCAGGCCCAGATACGCAGTATTTT. Residues: CASSQSGPDTQYF.